The clone carrying this TCR beta chain was detected only a few times. The data were taken from a study of T-cell reconstitution after alpha-beta-depleted transplantation in children. The CDR3 contains 14 residues. V lost 6 bases to trimming and J lost 8 bases, with 17 bases between them. The germline gives CDR1 SGHTA, CDR2 FQGNSA. Unique molecular identifiers were incorporated into the prepared TCRbeta library. TCRdb reprocessed the PCR reads with MiXCR, giving one entry per CDR3 protein. The sample contains approximately 400,000 distinct CDR3 sequences, about 11% of which appear only once. The sequencing here drew on PBMCs from the stem cell graft donor, taken from the stem cell graft. The sequence was collected from a human donor who donated a stem cell graft to a child with acute myeloid leukemia. The rearrangement uses TRBV7-2 and TRBJ2-1; no clear D. This CDR3 is CASRPGPTTHEQFF. Written as DNA, the CDR3 is TGTGCCAGCAGACCAGGCCCCACTACGCATGAGCAGTTCTTC.